These 13 T cell receptor beta chains originate from one sample sequenced in a study of graft-versus-host responses after intestinal transplantation. No antigen has been identified for these receptors. The protocol was immunoSEQ multiplex PCR, while the TCRdb copy is restricted to in-frame clones and leaves out a portion. The table includes over 70,000 clones, around 91% detected once. The sample here was unstimulated CD8+ T cells sorted from spleen or lymph node cells, taken before transplant. The receptors here all came from a human donor who was the organ donor for an intestinal transplant.

Regarding this clone: Different DNA sequences within this sample yield the same CDR3. The rearrangement links TRBV6-5 to TRBJ2-1, with 12 bases that match TRBD2. V gave up 6 bases and J gave up 10 bases; unmatched junction bases: 10. Germline V gene data show CDR1 as MNHEY and CDR2 as SVGAGI. The CDR3 is made up of 15 amino acids. In DNA form, the CDR3 reads TGTGCCAGCAGGACTAGCGGGGGTCCCCAGTCCGAGCAGTTCTTC. Translation: CASRTSGGPQSEQFF.

CDR3 DNA sequence: TGTGCCAGCAGCCAACTCCGGGGTGGTCATCAGCCCCAGCATTTT. Translation: CASSQLRGGHQPQHF. The rearrangement joins TRBV6-5 to TRBJ1-5, with D unclear. Germline CDR1 and CDR2: MNHEY and SVGAGI. The V and J ends lost 6 bases and 5 bases respectively, with 17 bases between them. The CDR3 runs 15 residues.

This clone was seen only once. J is TRBJ2-7 and V is TRBV28, with TRBD2 as a possible D gene (6 bases). The CDR3 contains 14 residues. Germline CDR1 reads MDHEN; CDR2 reads SYDVKM. With 2 bases removed from V and 2 bases from J, the gap between germline ends came to 10 bases. The CDR3 DNA reads TGTGCCAGCAGTTTAGGGGGGATTACCTACGAGCAGTACGTC. It codes for CASSLGGITYEQYV.

As for this clone: Other DNA sequences in this sample translate to the same CDR3. This sequence joins TRBV27 and TRBJ1-1, with unresolved D. Trimming pared 3 bases from V and 1 base from J, leaving 6 bases between. The CDR3 has 13 residues. Germline V CDR1 and CDR2: MNHEY, SMNVEV (reference sequence). The CDR3 reads CASSFSGNTEAFF. The DNA of the CDR3 is TGTGCCAGCAGTTTCTCAGGGAACACTGAAGCTTTCTTT.

The CDR3 sequence: CASSEEGLPYTGELFF. CDR3 DNA sequence: TGTGCCAGCAGTGAAGAGGGGCTTCCTTACACCGGGGAGCTGTTTTTT. The chain carries TRBV6-1 and TRBJ2-2; a weak D match, TRBD1 (5 bases). The V end lost 1 base, the J end lost 3 bases, and 12 bases lay between the germline ends. Germline values: CDR1 MNHNS, CDR2 SASEGT. The CDR3 is made up of 16 amino acids.

The CDR3 is CASSDRSSYNSPLHF. CDR3 in DNA: TGTGCCAGCAGTGACAGGAGCTCCTATAATTCACCCCTCCACTTT. The genes are TRBV28 and TRBJ1-6; maybe TRBD1 (6 bases). The length of the CDR3 is 15 residues. The germline V gene has CDR1 MDHEN and CDR2 SYDVKM. With 5 bases removed from V and 0 bases from J, the gap between germline ends came to 8 bases.

The chain has TRBV7-6 and TRBJ2-2, with unresolved D. Germline lookup yields CDR1 SGHVS and CDR2 FNYEAQ. V lost 5 bases, J lost 2 bases, and 9 bases lay in between. The CDR3 is made up of 14 amino acids. CDR3 coding DNA: TGTGCCAGCAGCCCGGGTCCAAACACCGGGGAGCTGTTTTTT. Its translation: CASSPGPNTGELFF.

This clone was found once. The CDR3 is CATSRDRGLNQPQHF. In DNA, the CDR3 is TGTGCCACCAGCAGGGACAGGGGCCTCAATCAGCCCCAGCATTTT. V and J are TRBV15 and TRBJ1-5; 9 positions match TRBD1. Germline V CDR1 and CDR2: LNHNV, YYDKDF (reference sequence). The CDR3 has 15 amino acids. The ends lost 3 bases at V and 3 bases at J; junction bases unmatched: 3.

There are a few counts of this clone. V gene TRBV4-1 combines with J gene TRBJ1-1, with 9 bases aligning to TRBD1. This CDR3 is built from 15 residues. The V gene's germline CDR1 is MGHRA and CDR2 YSYEKL. V shed 3 bases, J shed 6 bases, and the junction held 8 bases outside the gene matches. CDR3 DNA sequence: TGCGCCAGCAGCCAGAGTGGACAGGGGTTCCCTGAAGCTTTCTTT. Amino acid sequence: CASSQSGQGFPEAFF.

The chain's CDR3 is CASSSPNGRGRADTGELFF. Here the CDR3 DNA reads TGTGCCAGCAGTTCCCCCAACGGCAGGGGGCGTGCAGACACCGGGGAGCTGTTTTTT. This sequence joins TRBV28 and TRBJ2-2, with 8 nucleotides matching TRBD1. The CDR3 loop spans 19 amino acids. Trimming cost V 4 bases and J 3 bases; bases outside gene matches: 16. Germline V gives CDR1 MDHEN, CDR2 SYDVKM.

The V and J genes are TRBV7-8 and TRBJ1-2; TRBD1 matches 8 bases. The CDR3 runs 14 residues. Germline CDR1 reads SGHVS; CDR2 reads FQNEAQ. The trim removed 5 bases at V and 7 bases at J, leaving 9 bases unmatched. DNA for the CDR3: TGTGCCAGCAGCCCAATCCAGGGGGCGGGTGGCTACACCTTC. Its translation is CASSPIQGAGGYTF.

This chain uses TRBV19 with TRBJ1-5; no definite D call. With 6 bases removed from V and 0 bases from J, the gap between germline ends came to 6 bases. The V gene's germline CDR1 is LNHDA and CDR2 SQIVND (reference sequence). The CDR3 spans 13 residues. CDR3 sequence: CASRRISNQPQHF. DNA for the CDR3: TGTGCCAGTAGGAGAATTAGCAATCAGCCCCAGCATTTT.

The chain couples TRBV4-3 to TRBJ1-2; TRBD1 might be the D (5 bases). The germline V and J ends were trimmed by 1 base and 4 bases, with 16 bases remaining between them. This CDR3 is built from 16 residues. Germline V gene data show CDR1 as LGHNA and CDR2 as YSLEER. Here the CDR3 reads CASSQVWFRALYGYTF. CDR3 coding DNA: TGCGCCAGCAGCCAAGTTTGGTTCAGGGCCCTCTATGGCTACACCTTC.